This passage covers 23 T cell receptor beta chains from one sample sequenced in a study of identical twins. TCRdb re-called the 5' RACE reads through MiXCR, storing one row per CDR3 protein. Of 500,000 or so distinct CDR3 sequences in the sample, under 25% were seen once. These data were likewise used in another study, on T cells expressing NK-cell markers.

The sample taken for sequencing was CD4+ T cells sorted from blood. These receptors were obtained from a young woman in good health.

This clonotype was seen a few times. V usage is TRBV27 and J usage is TRBJ2-5, with 10 bases aligning to TRBD2. Trimming removed 2 bases from V and 1 base from J; junction bases left unmatched: 4. Germline V gene data show CDR1 as MNHEY and CDR2 as SMNVEV (reference sequence). The CDR3 loop spans 16 amino acids. This chain's CDR3 is CASSLLSGRGQETQYF. In DNA, the CDR3 is TGTGCCAGCAGTTTACTAAGCGGGAGGGGCCAAGAGACCCAGTACTTC.

This sequence joins TRBV29-1 and TRBJ1-2; 7 bases line up with TRBD1. With 1 base clipped from V and 7 bases from J, the junction kept 6 bases outside the gene matches. Per the germline V gene, CDR1 is SQVTM and CDR2 is ANQGSEA. CDR3 length: 13 amino acids. CDR3 bases: TGCAGCGTTGAAGTACAGGGGTTAGGTGGCTACACCTTC. It translates to CSVEVQGLGGYTF.

The CDR3 region is CASSYPRRGGNTEAFF. DNA of the CDR3: TGTGCCAGCAGTTACCCCCGACGGGGGGGGAACACTGAAGCTTTCTTT. J is TRBJ1-1 and V is TRBV6-5; TRBD1 is a possible D gene (5 bases). Trimming took 2 bases from V and 1 from J, leaving 14 bases between them. Looked up from germline, CDR1 is MNHEY and CDR2 is SVGAGI. The CDR3 is made up of 16 amino acids.

This clonotype occurred a few times. This rearrangement joins TRBV5-1 to TRBJ1-4; 7 nucleotides line up with TRBD1. The CDR3 length is 13 residues. J was trimmed by 8 bases and V by 3 bases; bases with no gene match: 4. Germline CDR1 and CDR2: SGHRS and YFSETQ. CDR3 DNA: TGCGCCAGCAGCTCTCTGGACAGGGAAAAACTGTTTTTT. It is translated as CASSSLDREKLFF.

This clonotype was seen many times. The gene calls are TRBV6-5 and TRBJ2-5; 7 bases line up with TRBD1. Germline CDR1 and CDR2: MNHEY and SVGAGI. The V segment lost 2 bases and the J segment 4 bases; nucleotides outside the gene matches: 1. CDR3 length: 13 residues. CDR3 sequence (DNA): TGTGCCAGCAGTTACAGGGGGCCAGAGACCCAGTACTTC. Protein product: CASSYRGPETQYF.

The chain combines TRBV5-1 with TRBJ2-5; D unresolved. Trimming pared 0 bases from V and 7 bases from J, leaving 10 bases between. This CDR3 region has 13 residues. The germline gives CDR1 SGHRS, CDR2 YFSETQ. The CDR3 DNA sequence: TGCGCCAGCAGCTTGGAGCTAACGGGGACCCAGTACTTC. Its translation: CASSLELTGTQYF.

The chain links TRBV18 to TRBJ1-5; maybe TRBD1 (6 bases). V was shortened by 6 bases and J by 0 bases, with 15 bases between the two germline ends. This CDR3 comprises 16 residues. CDR1 is KGHSH and CDR2 is LQKENI in the germline V gene. Written as DNA, the CDR3 is TGTGCCAGCTCTCGCGGGACACCTAATAGCAATCAGCCCCAGCATTTT. The encoded protein is CASSRGTPNSNQPQHF. Combining the CDR3 with reference TRBV18 and TRBJ1-5 gives the whole variable domain NAGVMQNPRHLVRRRGQEARLRCSPMKGHSHVYWYRQLPEEGLKFMVYLQKENIIDESGMPKERFSAEFPKEGPSILRIQQVVRGDSAAYFCASSRGTPNSNQPQHFGDGTRLSIL.

This clonotype was seen a few times. The J gene is TRBJ2-3, the V gene TRBV7-9; the D is unclear. Germline assignment: CDR1 SEHNR and CDR2 FQNEAQ (reference sequence). The CDR3 has 16 residues. V shed 1 base and J shed 4 bases, with 15 bases lying between them. CDR3 bases: TGTGCCAGCAGCTTAGACGGCACCCCACGCGCAGATACGCAGTATTTT. Protein sequence: CASSLDGTPRADTQYF.

The chain has TRBV29-1 and TRBJ2-1; D ambiguous. Germline CDR1 SQVTM, CDR2 ANQGSEA. This CDR3 is 14 amino acids long. V was pared by 0 bases and J by 2 bases, with 8 bases between. The CDR3: CSVEDLRTYNEQFF. The CDR3 bases are TGCAGCGTTGAAGATCTCAGGACCTACAATGAGCAGTTCTTC.

This clonotype was seen repeatedly, ten times or more. This rearrangement joins TRBV4-3 to TRBJ2-1; D may be TRBD2 (5 bases). The CDR3 spans 12 residues. Germline CDR1 reads LGHNA; CDR2 reads YSLEER. With 5 bases removed from V and 10 bases from J, the gap between germline ends came to 12 bases. CDR3 coding DNA: TGCGCCAGCAGCGACCGATGGGAGGAGCAGTTCTTC. It encodes CASSDRWEEQFF.

The V and J genes are TRBV20-1 and TRBJ2-7, with 13 bases matching TRBD2. Looked up from germline, CDR1 is DFQATT and CDR2 is SNEGSKA (reference sequence). Trimming removed 6 bases from V and 4 bases from J; junction bases left unmatched: 6. The CDR3 runs to 14 residues. CDR3: CSAGRTSGSYEQYF. Written as DNA, the CDR3 is TGCAGTGCAGGCCGGACTAGCGGGAGTTACGAGCAGTACTTC.

This clonotype was observed a few times. The chain carries TRBV7-2 and TRBJ2-7; TRBD2 matches at 12 bases. V lost 8 bases and J lost 0; bases outside the gene matches: 8. The germline gives CDR1 SGHTA, CDR2 FQGNSA. The CDR3 spans 16 residues. CDR3 sequence reads: CASSHGLAGFSYEQYF. The DNA for the CDR3 is TGTGCCAGCTCGCACGGACTAGCGGGATTCTCCTACGAGCAGTACTTC.

This clonotype has more than one count but fewer than ten. The chain is built from TRBV20-1 and TRBJ2-3; the match to TRBD2 covers 8 bases. The CDR3 has 15 residues. V lost 0 bases, J lost 6 bases, and 8 bases stayed unmatched. Germline CDR1 reads DFQATT; CDR2 reads SNEGSKA (reference sequence). CDR3 coding DNA: TGCAGTGCTAGAGACCCACTAGCGGCAGGGGATACGCAGTATTTT. It translates to CSARDPLAAGDTQYF.

This clonotype showed up just once. The chain combines TRBV3-1 with TRBJ2-3, with TRBD2 matching 8 bases. The trim removed 1 base at V and 5 bases at J, leaving 8 bases unmatched. Germline V gene lookup returns CDR1 LGHDT and CDR2 YNNKEL (reference sequence). The CDR3 loop spans 16 amino acids. CDR3 in amino acids: CASSQAAGEWGDTQYF. The CDR3 nucleotides are TGTGCCAGCAGCCAAGCAGCGGGAGAGTGGGGAGATACGCAGTATTTT.

The V call is TRBV18, the J call TRBJ2-7; 8 nucleotides align to TRBD1. Unmatched junction bases numbered 6, after V lost 2 bases and J lost 6 bases. Germline CDR1 is KGHSH and CDR2 is LQKENI. The CDR3 runs to 14 residues. The CDR3 spells CASSPETGVGEQYF. DNA for the CDR3: TGTGCCAGCTCACCAGAGACAGGGGTAGGCGAGCAGTACTTC.

The V call is TRBV12-3 or TRBV12-4, the J call TRBJ2-1; D is unclear. The CDR3 contains 13 residues. Trimming left V 1 base short and J 9 bases short, with 10 bases between. The CDR3 loop is CASSLEGPGEQFF. The CDR3 bases are TGTGCCAGCAGTTTAGAAGGGCCGGGTGAGCAGTTCTTC.

The chain uses TRBV20-1 and TRBJ1-4, with D perhaps TRBD1 (6 bases). Germline V gene data show CDR1 as DFQATT and CDR2 as SNEGSKA (reference sequence). V was pared by 6 bases and J by 5 bases, with 16 bases between. The CDR3 has 14 residues. The chain's CDR3 is CSARPGHINEKLFF. CDR3 nucleotides: TGCAGTGCAAGGCCGGGACACATAAATGAAAAACTGTTTTTT.

At least ten counts were recorded for this clonotype. V and J are TRBV20-1 and TRBJ1-4; 7 bases match TRBD1. In germline, CDR1 is DFQATT, CDR2 SNEGSKA (reference sequence). This CDR3 comprises 14 residues. J was trimmed by 0 bases and V by 2 bases; bases with no gene match: 0. For the CDR3, the DNA is TGCAGTGCTAGACAGGGGGCAACTAATGAAAAACTGTTTTTT. It codes for CSARQGATNEKLFF.

The gene calls are TRBV12-3 or TRBV12-4 and TRBJ2-2, with a possible D match to TRBD1 (6 bases). The V and J ends lost 8 bases and 5 bases respectively, with 15 bases between them. The CDR3 loop spans 14 amino acids. CDR3 residues: CASSRDIGTGELFF. The CDR3 nucleotides read TGTGCCAGCTCCCGGGACATTGGAACCGGGGAGCTGTTTTTT.

This clonotype has more than one count but fewer than ten. The chain is built from TRBV2 and TRBJ2-1; D might be TRBD1 (5 bases). CDR1 SNHLY and CDR2 FYNNEI come from the germline V gene. Trimming took 6 bases from V and 10 from J, leaving 19 bases between them. CDR3 length equals 14 residues. This CDR3 reads CASRQVPSTREQFF. In nucleotides, the CDR3 is TGTGCCAGCAGACAGGTGCCTTCCACCAGGGAGCAGTTCTTC.

This clonotype was seen a few times. This chain joins TRBV15 and TRBJ2-3; D is undetermined. The CDR3 sequence is 12 residues long. Germline V gene lookup returns CDR1 LNHNV and CDR2 YYDKDF (reference sequence). The CDR3 DNA sequence: TGTGCGCGAAACTGTCGCACAGATACGCAGTATTTT. It is translated as CARNCRTDTQYF.

This clonotype occurred a few times. V usage is TRBV10-3 and J usage is TRBJ2-7; TRBD1 agrees at 9 bases. The CDR3 totals 12 residues. Trimming at V came to 11 bases and at J to 5 bases, leaving 7 bases not matched to a gene. In germline, CDR1 is ENHRY, CDR2 SYGVKD. CDR3: CAASRQGDEQYF. CDR3 coding DNA: TGTGCCGCGTCCCGACAGGGGGACGAGCAGTACTTC.

The genes are TRBV12-3 or TRBV12-4 and TRBJ1-1; possibly TRBD1 for D (5 bases). The V end lost 5 bases, the J end lost 6 bases, and 10 bases lay between the germline ends. CDR3 size: 12 residues. The CDR3 here is CASSRLGAEAFF. The CDR3 DNA reads TGTGCCAGCAGTCGCTTAGGGGCTGAAGCTTTCTTT.